The sequence of this TCR beta chain was determined in a study of neoadjuvant anti-PD-1 for oral cavity cancer. Germline loops: CDR1 MGHDK, CDR2 SYGVNS. There are 13 residues in the CDR3. Between the trimmed V and J ends, which lost 5 bases and 3 bases, there was a span of 10 bases. Sequencing used immunoSEQ multiplex PCR; TCRdb keeps in-frame clones, though not all of them. The table has about 72,000 clones, around 80% seen once; the top ten hold roughly 3.4%. The clonotype was recovered from a person aged 35-80 years with oral cavity squamous cell carcinoma. The V call is TRBV25-1, the J call TRBJ1-1, with D tentatively TRBD1 (6 bases). Sequencing was performed on PBMCs, taken before nivolumab (anti-PD-1) treatment. This chain's CDR3 is CASSRGGYTEAFF. CDR3 nucleotides: TGTGCCAGCAGTCGAGGGGGTTACACTGAAGCTTTCTTT. The whole variable domain, remainder taken from reference TRBV25-1 and TRBJ1-1, is EADIYQTPRYLVIGTGKKITLECSQTMGHDKMYWYQQDPGMELHLIHYSYGVNSTEKGDLSSESTVSRIRTEHFPLTLESARPSHTSQYLCASSRGGYTEAFFGQGTRLTVV.